This TCR beta chain was captured by sequencing in a study of blood T cell repertoires in COVID-19. Turning to the study itself: There were acute and convalescent COVID-19 samples, and they came from the United States, Italy and Spain. From T cells, B-cell-depleted T cells, or PBMCs came the material, which was cDNA or gDNA.

Per the authors' pipeline: From reference gene primer amplification, estimates of nucleated cell counts were derived. TCRdb keeps only in-frame clones here, not all; method: immunoSEQ multiplex PCR. From that table come the V and J calls and clone size; the DNA was used to work out D and trimming. The sample lists roughly 140,000 clones; 85% to 90% were seen once. The V gene's germline CDR1 is MNHEY and CDR2 SVGAGI. V was clipped by 8 bases and J by 7 bases, with 18 bases between them. The CDR3 is made up of 14 amino acids. This TCR was recovered from a woman over 75 with acute or convalescent COVID-19. The source material was peripheral blood. The chain links TRBV6-5 to TRBJ1-5; weak D call: TRBD1 (5 bases). CDR3 coding DNA: TGTGCCAGCCGGTTGGCAGGGCCAGGACAGCCCCAGCATTTT. Protein: CASRLAGPGQPQHF.